Below are 5 T cell receptor beta chains sequenced from a single sample in a study of CD8 T cells in Susac syndrome. Random hexamers primed reverse transcription of about 0.45 to 1 ug RNA. TCRdb called the immunoSEQ multiplex PCR reads again in MiXCR, with one record for every CDR3 protein. The sample shows tens of thousands of distinct CDR3 sequences, 93% of them seen only once. Sequencing was carried out using CD4+ T cells from PBMCs. The origin of the receptors is a human donor with Susac syndrome.

The gene calls are TRBV7-8 and TRBJ1-2, with 11 bases identical to TRBD1. V trimming: 1 base; J trimming: 0 bases; junction bases outside the gene matches: 4. This CDR3 is built from 17 residues. The V gene's germline CDR1 is SGHVS and CDR2 FQNEAQ. As DNA, the CDR3 is TGTGCCAGCAGCTTAGGGGGACAGGGGGGAGCTAACTATGGCTACACCTTC. Translation: CASSLGGQGGANYGYTF.

V and J are TRBV5-4 and TRBJ2-3; TRBD1 aligns across 12 bases. J lost 4 bases, V lost 1 base, and 4 bases had no gene match. The CDR3 covers 16 residues. Germline CDR1 and CDR2: SGHNT and YYREEE (reference sequence). The CDR3 sequence is CASSLWGTGGADTQYF. In nucleotides, the CDR3 is TGTGCCAGCAGCTTGTGGGGGACAGGGGGCGCAGATACGCAGTATTTT.

The V and J genes are TRBV25-1 and TRBJ2-1, with no clear D. This CDR3 is 11 amino acids long. The germline CDR1 and CDR2 sequences are MGHDK and SYGVNS. V was cut by 3 bases and J by 7 bases, with 4 bases left in between. This chain's CDR3 is CASSEFNEQFF. In nucleotides, the CDR3 is TGTGCCAGCAGTGAGTTTAATGAGCAGTTCTTC.

V and J are TRBV29-1 and TRBJ2-2; 13 bases align to TRBD2. Losses at the gene ends were 6 bases for V and 6 bases for J; bases not matched to a gene: 7. Germline loops: CDR1 SQVTM, CDR2 ANQGSEA. The CDR3 has 15 residues. This CDR3 is CSVATSGGAPGELFF. In DNA form, the CDR3 reads TGCAGCGTGGCAACTAGCGGGGGGGCTCCCGGGGAGCTGTTTTTT.

J is TRBJ2-5 and V is TRBV28; the D gene could be TRBD1 or TRBD2 (6 bases each). Germline V gene data show CDR1 as MDHEN and CDR2 as SYDVKM. Deletions cut 7 bases from V and 4 bases from J, with 19 bases between. The CDR3 has 15 amino acids. The CDR3 is CASTERVEGGETQYF. DNA for the CDR3: TGTGCCAGCACCGAAAGGGTAGAGGGGGGAGAGACCCAGTACTTC.